Listed here is a single T cell receptor beta chain. Its matching antigen is unknown. The data originate from a study of T cell responses to AZD1222 COVID-19 vaccine. Produced via immunoSEQ multiplex PCR; TCRdb's table is partial and in-frame only. The table shows 200,000 to 300,000 clones, with approximately 95% occurring only once. Study results and limitations: Vaccination with two AZD1222 doses was followed by a rise in Spike-specific TCR breadth and depth. In a largely white British group with more females than males, clonal diversity was possibly underestimated.

The clonotype comes from an adult in good health. Source: peripheral blood, taken on day 0 of AZD1222 vaccination.

The CDR3: CASGRGTDTQYF. The DNA of the CDR3 is TGTGCCAGCGGGAGGGGGACAGATACGCAGTATTTT. The genes are TRBV7-2 and TRBJ2-3; possible D gene TRBD2, 7 bases. The CDR3 contains 12 residues. The germline gives CDR1 SGHTA, CDR2 FQGNSA. V dropped 8 bases and J dropped 3 bases, with 9 bases sitting between them.